The 23 T cell receptor beta chains listed next were all sequenced from one sample in a study of T-cell reconstitution after alpha-beta-depleted transplantation in children. Preparation of the TCRbeta library was carried out with unique molecular identifiers. Each CDR3 protein gets one entry after TCRdb re-called the PCR reads with MiXCR. The table records about 500,000 distinct CDR3 sequences, about 33% of them present only once. Specimen: PBMCs from the stem cell graft donor, collected from the stem cell graft. Receptor source: a human donor who donated a stem cell graft to a child with aplastic anemia.

The rearrangement links TRBV28 to TRBJ2-1; the match to TRBD2 covers 8 bases. V shed 3 bases, J shed 4 bases, and the junction held 11 bases outside the gene matches. CDR1 and CDR2 (germline): MDHEN, SYDVKM. The CDR3 length is 17 residues. The CDR3 DNA sequence: TGTGCCAGCAGTTTGTCACTAGCGGTAGGTTATTACAATGAGCAGTTCTTC. Amino acid sequence: CASSLSLAVGYYNEQFF.

This clonotype occurred a few times. The chain has TRBV5-6 and TRBJ1-5; D is possibly TRBD1 (5 bases). Trimming left V 3 bases short and J 11 bases short, with 18 bases between. This CDR3 is built from 14 residues. Germline V CDR1 and CDR2: SGHDT, YYEEEE. Written as DNA, the CDR3 is TGTGCCAGCAGCTATAGGCAGGGCGATATGGCCCAGCATTTT. Protein: CASSYRQGDMAQHF.

This clonotype has just a few counts. This rearrangement joins TRBV18 to TRBJ2-1; the D is unclear. CDR3 size: 12 residues. Germline V gives CDR1 KGHSH, CDR2 LQKENI. Trimming removed 3 bases at V and 15 bases at J, with 15 bases between. The CDR3 is CASSPLTEFLFF. The CDR3 coding sequence is TGTGCCAGCTCACCTCTGACGGAATTTCTGTTCTTC.

The genes are TRBV6-2 or TRBV6-3 and TRBJ2-3; no definite D call. CDR1 and CDR2 from the germline V gene are MNHEY and SVGEGT. The CDR3 length is 12 residues. V was pared by 2 bases and J by 5 bases, with 5 bases between. For the CDR3, the DNA is TGTGCCAGCAGTTACAAGGGAGATACGCAGTATTTT. This translates into CASSYKGDTQYF.

The chain is built from TRBV29-1 and TRBJ1-2; D is possibly TRBD1 (6 bases). Trimming took off 2 bases at V and 2 bases at J, with 15 bases between the two ends. CDR1 is SQVTM and CDR2 is ANQGSEA in the germline V gene. The CDR3 length is 15 residues. This CDR3 is CSVESGTGRNYGYTF. As DNA, the CDR3 is TGCAGCGTTGAAAGCGGAACAGGGCGGAACTATGGCTACACCTTC.

V and J are TRBV6-2 or TRBV6-3 and TRBJ2-7; D possibly matches TRBD1 or TRBD2 (5 bases each). This CDR3 region has 16 residues. Germline V lookup: CDR1 MNHEY, CDR2 SVGEGT. Trimming removed 0 bases at V and 9 bases at J, with 21 bases between. The CDR3 bases are TGTGCCAGCAGTTACTCGGGGGTCCGGGGCAGCCTACGGCAGTACGTC. It yields the protein CASSYSGVRGSLRQYV.

This clonotype showed up just a few times. The V gene is TRBV7-2, the J gene TRBJ2-5; 11 bases are shared with TRBD2. Germline values: CDR1 SGHTA, CDR2 FQGNSA. The V segment lost 1 base and the J segment 4 bases; nucleotides outside the gene matches: 5. The CDR3 sequence is 16 residues long. CDR3 sequence (DNA): TGTGCCAGCAGCTTAGTTCTAGCGGGAGGACGAGAGACCCAGTACTTC. As protein: CASSLVLAGGRETQYF.

CDR3 DNA sequence: TGCGCCAGCAGCTTGGCAGTCCCACCCGGGGGAGATACGCAGTATTTT. Residues: CASSLAVPPGGDTQYF. The chain recombines TRBV5-1 with TRBJ2-3; tentatively, D is TRBD2 (6 bases). Trimming removed 0 bases from V and 5 bases from J, with 16 bases in between. Germline V gene sequence: CDR1 SGHRS, CDR2 YFSETQ. CDR3 size: 16 residues.

The chain recombines TRBV5-1 with TRBJ2-7, with D maybe TRBD1 (6 bases). The CDR3 sequence is 14 residues long. Germline V gives CDR1 SGHRS, CDR2 YFSETQ. Trimming cost V 4 bases and J 4 bases, with 15 bases left between them. DNA of the CDR3: TGCGCCAGCAGCCCCCGGACAGCTTTTTACGAGCAGTACTTC. Translation gives CASSPRTAFYEQYF.

This clonotype has just a few counts. The chain links TRBV20-1 to TRBJ1-2; unclear D gene. CDR1 and CDR2 from the germline V gene are DFQATT and SNEGSKA (reference sequence). V was cut by 6 bases and J by 0 bases, with 11 bases left in between. There are 13 residues in the CDR3. The CDR3 DNA follows: TGCAGTGCACCCACTAGGACTAACTATGGCTACACCTTC. Amino acid sequence: CSAPTRTNYGYTF.

V and J are TRBV20-1 and TRBJ2-3; no clear D gene. Germline CDR1 DFQATT, CDR2 SNEGSKA (reference sequence). This CDR3 region has 16 residues. V gave up 5 bases and J gave up 2 bases, with 20 bases separating them. In DNA form, the CDR3 reads TGCAGTGCTTCCATCGTTTTGGAGTGGGCCACAGATACGCAGTATTTT. As protein: CSASIVLEWATDTQYF.

This rearrangement joins TRBV20-1 to TRBJ1-5; a possible D gene is TRBD1 (6 bases). The ends were cut back, 6 bases at V and 2 bases at J, with 23 bases in the middle. CDR1 is DFQATT and CDR2 is SNEGSKA in the germline V gene (reference sequence). The length of the CDR3 is 17 residues. The CDR3 DNA follows: TGCAGTGCCCCCGGGGGGGCAGGGGTTATTCGCAATCAGCCCCAGCATTTT. Its protein is CSAPGGAGVIRNQPQHF.

Only a few counts were recorded for this clonotype. The chain recombines TRBV7-2 with TRBJ2-3, with D hard to call. This CDR3 has 13 amino acids. Germline loops: CDR1 SGHTA, CDR2 FQGNSA. Trimming took 3 bases from V and 8 from J, leaving 12 bases between them. This CDR3 is CASSFRGPATQYF. The CDR3 region has the DNA TGTGCCAGCAGCTTTCGAGGACCGGCTACGCAGTATTTT.

The chain combines TRBV5-4 with TRBJ2-1; 8 nucleotides match TRBD2. Germline V gives CDR1 SGHNT, CDR2 YYREEE (reference sequence). The CDR3 extends over 15 amino acids. V lost 1 base to trimming and J lost 5 bases; unmatched junction nucleotides: 5. The CDR3 region has the DNA TGTGCCAGCAGCTTGTATACGGGAGGGAACAATGAGCAGTTCTTC. This translates into CASSLYTGGNNEQFF.

This clonotype was detected a few times. The chain carries TRBV7-6 and TRBJ1-1, with a weak D call TRBD1 (6 bases). This CDR3 has 16 amino acids. V shed 1 base and J shed 0 bases, with 12 bases lying between them. The V gene's germline CDR1 is SGHVS and CDR2 FNYEAQ. Here the CDR3 DNA reads TGTGCCAGCAGCTTAGTCGACGGGGGGCTGAACACTGAAGCTTTCTTT. Amino acids: CASSLVDGGLNTEAFF. The full variable domain, with the rest looked up from reference TRBV7-6 and TRBJ1-1, is GAGVSQSPRYKVTKRGQDVALRCDPISGHVSLYWYRQALGQGPEFLTYFNYEAQQDKSGLPNDRFSAERPEGSISTLTIQRTEQRDSAMYRCASSLVDGGLNTEAFFGQGTRLTVV.

This clonotype occurred a few times. This rearrangement joins TRBV20-1 to TRBJ2-3; possible D gene TRBD2, 6 bases. The CDR3 totals 14 residues. The V end lost 1 base, the J end lost 2 bases, and 10 bases lay between the germline ends. CDR1 and CDR2 (germline): DFQATT, SNEGSKA (reference sequence). CDR3 sequence (DNA): TGCAGTGCTAGAGCGGGAGAGAACACAGATACGCAGTATTTT. This encodes CSARAGENTDTQYF.

The chain joins TRBV5-5 to TRBJ2-1; TRBD2 matches at 14 bases. Germline V lookup: CDR1 SGHKS, CDR2 YYEKEE (reference sequence). This CDR3 comprises 15 residues. Trimming removed 4 bases from V and 8 bases from J; junction bases left unmatched: 5. This chain's CDR3 is CASSKPGLAGDEQFF. For the CDR3, the DNA is TGTGCCAGCAGCAAACCGGGACTAGCGGGAGATGAGCAGTTCTTC.

This clonotype turned up a few times. V usage is TRBV28 and J usage is TRBJ2-7; no clear D gene. Germline V gene lookup returns CDR1 MDHEN and CDR2 SYDVKM. V was shortened by 1 base and J by 0 bases, with 7 bases between the two germline ends. The CDR3 runs to 14 residues. The CDR3 coding sequence is TGTGCCAGCAGTTTATCGATGAGCTCCTACGAGCAGTACTTC. Translated: CASSLSMSSYEQYF.

In this sample, this clonotype turned up many times. The chain recombines TRBV7-6 with TRBJ2-2, with a tentative D call TRBD2 (5 bases). Germline-derived CDR1 and CDR2 are SGHVS and FNYEAQ. Trimming took 1 base from V and 0 from J, leaving 9 bases between them. The CDR3 loop spans 16 amino acids. The CDR3 nucleotides are TGTGCCAGCAGCTTAGGAGGGCTGGCGAACACCGGGGAGCTGTTTTTT. It codes for CASSLGGLANTGELFF.

This clonotype came up a few times. The chain has TRBV3-1 and TRBJ2-3, with D maybe TRBD2 (5 bases). Between the trimmed V and J ends, which lost 3 bases and 2 bases, there was a span of 18 bases. Per the germline V gene, CDR1 is LGHDT and CDR2 is YNNKEL (reference sequence). This CDR3 is built from 17 residues. The CDR3 here is CASSHLPLSGPTDTQYF. CDR3 coding DNA: TGTGCCAGCAGCCACCTACCCCTGAGCGGCCCCACAGATACGCAGTATTTT.

The V and J genes are TRBV29-1 and TRBJ2-5; no clear D. There are 11 residues in the CDR3. The germline V gene encodes CDR1 SQVTM and CDR2 ANQGSEA. Trimming left V 4 bases short and J 0 bases short, with 3 bases between. The CDR3 nucleotides read TGCAGCGTTGGGAACCAAGAGACCCAGTACTTC. Its protein product is CSVGNQETQYF.

This rearrangement joins TRBV10-3 to TRBJ2-6; D is possibly TRBD1 (6 bases). The CDR3 sequence is 17 residues long. CDR1 is ENHRY and CDR2 is SYGVKD in the germline V gene. V was shortened by 8 bases and J by 0 bases, with 17 bases between the two germline ends. CDR3 nucleotides: TGTGCCATCCGCGGACAGCTTGACAGCTCTGGGGCCAACGTCCTGACTTTC. Amino acids: CAIRGQLDSSGANVLTF.

The rearrangement joins TRBV12-3 or TRBV12-4 to TRBJ1-1; D not certain. The CDR3 length is 14 residues. V lost 3 bases and J 0 bases, leaving 8 bases between the germline ends. CDR3 amino acids: CASSFSNLNTEAFF. CDR3 coding DNA: TGTGCCAGCAGTTTTAGCAACCTGAACACTGAAGCTTTCTTT.